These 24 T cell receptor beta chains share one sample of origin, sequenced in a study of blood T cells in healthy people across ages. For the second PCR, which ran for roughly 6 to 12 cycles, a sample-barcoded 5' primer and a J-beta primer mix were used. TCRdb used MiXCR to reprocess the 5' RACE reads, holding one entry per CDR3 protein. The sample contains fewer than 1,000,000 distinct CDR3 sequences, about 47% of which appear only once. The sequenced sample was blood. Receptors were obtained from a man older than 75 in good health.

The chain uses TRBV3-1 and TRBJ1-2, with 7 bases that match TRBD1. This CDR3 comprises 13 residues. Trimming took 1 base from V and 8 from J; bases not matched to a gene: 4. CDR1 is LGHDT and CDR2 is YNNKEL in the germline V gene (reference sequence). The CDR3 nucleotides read TGTGCCAGCAGCCAAGCAGGGGGAGGAGGCTACACCTTC. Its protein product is CASSQAGGGGYTF.

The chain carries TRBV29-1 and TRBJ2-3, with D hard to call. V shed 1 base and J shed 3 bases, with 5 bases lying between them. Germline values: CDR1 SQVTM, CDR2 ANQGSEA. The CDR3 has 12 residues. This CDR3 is CSVEGPTDTQYF. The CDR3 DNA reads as TGCAGCGTTGAAGGCCCGACAGATACGCAGTATTTT.

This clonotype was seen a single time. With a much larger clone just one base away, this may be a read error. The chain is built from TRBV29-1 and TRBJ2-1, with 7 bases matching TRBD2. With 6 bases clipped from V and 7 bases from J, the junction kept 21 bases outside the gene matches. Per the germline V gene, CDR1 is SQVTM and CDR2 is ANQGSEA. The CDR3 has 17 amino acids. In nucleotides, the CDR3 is TGCAGCGTCTCTCCTGAATGGACTGGCGGGAGTAATAATGAGCAGTTCTTC. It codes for CSVSPEWTGGSNNEQFF.

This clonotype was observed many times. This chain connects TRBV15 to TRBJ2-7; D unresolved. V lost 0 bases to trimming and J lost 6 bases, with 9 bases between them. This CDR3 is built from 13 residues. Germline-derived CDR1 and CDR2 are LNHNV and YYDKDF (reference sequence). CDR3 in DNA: TGTGCCACCAGCAGAGACAAAGTCGGCGAGCAGTACTTC. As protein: CATSRDKVGEQYF.

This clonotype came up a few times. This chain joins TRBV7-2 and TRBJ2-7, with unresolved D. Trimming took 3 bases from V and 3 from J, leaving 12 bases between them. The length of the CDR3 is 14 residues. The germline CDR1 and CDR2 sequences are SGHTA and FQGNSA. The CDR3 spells CASSFQAEVYEQYF. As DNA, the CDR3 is TGTGCCAGCAGCTTCCAAGCAGAAGTCTACGAGCAGTACTTC.

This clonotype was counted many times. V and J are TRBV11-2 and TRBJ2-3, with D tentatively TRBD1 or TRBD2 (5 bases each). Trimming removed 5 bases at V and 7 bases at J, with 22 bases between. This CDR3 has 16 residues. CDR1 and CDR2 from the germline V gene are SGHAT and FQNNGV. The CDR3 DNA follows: TGTGCCAGCAGCCATTCTAGGACTCGGGACGTGCATACGCAGTATTTT. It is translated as CASSHSRTRDVHTQYF.

CDR3 region: CSANPGSGSIYEQYF. The CDR3 DNA is TGCAGTGCTAACCCGGGTAGCGGGAGTATCTACGAGCAGTACTTC. The V call is TRBV20-1, the J call TRBJ2-7; TRBD2 aligns across 9 bases. Germline V gives CDR1 DFQATT, CDR2 SNEGSKA (reference sequence). This CDR3 has 15 amino acids. J gave up 3 bases and V 4 bases, and 10 bases lay outside the gene matches.

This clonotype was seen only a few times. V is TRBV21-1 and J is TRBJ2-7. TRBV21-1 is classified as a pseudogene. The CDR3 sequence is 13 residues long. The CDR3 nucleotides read TGTGCCAGCAGCAAACTGAGATCCTACGAGCAGTACTTC. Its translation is CASSKLRSYEQYF.

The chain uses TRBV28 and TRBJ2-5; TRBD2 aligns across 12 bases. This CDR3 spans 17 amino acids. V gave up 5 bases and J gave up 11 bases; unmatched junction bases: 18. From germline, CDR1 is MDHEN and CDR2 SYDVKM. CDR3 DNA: TGTGCCAGCAGTGACCTGACTAGCGGGAGAGTGAACAATGAGCAGTACTTC. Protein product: CASSDLTSGRVNNEQYF.

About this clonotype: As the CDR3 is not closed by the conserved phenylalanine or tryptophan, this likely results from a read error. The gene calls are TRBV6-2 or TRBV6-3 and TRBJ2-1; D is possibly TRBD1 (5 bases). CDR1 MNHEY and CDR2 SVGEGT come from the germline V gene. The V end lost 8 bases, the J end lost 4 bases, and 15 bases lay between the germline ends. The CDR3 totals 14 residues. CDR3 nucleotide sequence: TGTGCCAGCTCCACCAGGGTTCCATACAATGAGCAGTTCGTC. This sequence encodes CASSTRVPYNEQFV.

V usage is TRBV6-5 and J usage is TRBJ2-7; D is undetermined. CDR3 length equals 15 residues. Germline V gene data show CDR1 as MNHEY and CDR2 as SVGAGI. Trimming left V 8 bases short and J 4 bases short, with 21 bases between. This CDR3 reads CASVGPGSTTYEQYF. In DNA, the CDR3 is TGTGCCAGCGTTGGGCCGGGCTCCACTACGTACGAGCAGTACTTC.

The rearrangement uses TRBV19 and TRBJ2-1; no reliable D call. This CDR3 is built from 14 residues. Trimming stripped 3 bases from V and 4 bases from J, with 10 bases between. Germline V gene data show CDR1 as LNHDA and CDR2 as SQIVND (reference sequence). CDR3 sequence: CASSIRRTYNEQFF. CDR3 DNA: TGTGCCAGTAGTATCCGGAGAACTTACAATGAGCAGTTCTTC.

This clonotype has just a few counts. As DNA, the CDR3 is TGTGCCAGCAGTTACGGTAGTTACAATGAGCAGTACTTC. Residues: CASSYGSYNEQYF. This chain links TRBV6-6 with TRBJ2-1; D unresolved. Judging by the DNA end, TRBJ2-7 fits better; the J call may be wrong. This CDR3 region has 13 residues. Germline V gene data show CDR1 as MNHNY and CDR2 as SVGAGI (reference sequence).

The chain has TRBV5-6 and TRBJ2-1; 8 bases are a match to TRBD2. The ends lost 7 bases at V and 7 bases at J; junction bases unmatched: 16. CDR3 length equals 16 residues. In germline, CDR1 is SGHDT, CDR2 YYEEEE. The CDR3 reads CASALLAGGRGNEQFF. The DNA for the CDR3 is TGTGCCAGCGCCCTTCTGGCGGGAGGCCGGGGGAATGAGCAGTTCTTC.

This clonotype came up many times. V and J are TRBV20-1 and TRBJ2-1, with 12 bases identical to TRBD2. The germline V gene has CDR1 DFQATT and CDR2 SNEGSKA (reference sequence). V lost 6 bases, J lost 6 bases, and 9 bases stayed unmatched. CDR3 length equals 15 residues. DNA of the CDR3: TGCAGTGCCACACACGGGACTAGCGGGCTCAATGAGCAGTTCTTC. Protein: CSATHGTSGLNEQFF.

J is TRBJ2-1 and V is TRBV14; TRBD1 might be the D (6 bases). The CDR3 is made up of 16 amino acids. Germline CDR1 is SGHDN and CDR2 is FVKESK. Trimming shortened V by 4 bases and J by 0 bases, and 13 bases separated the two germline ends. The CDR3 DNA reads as TGTGCCAGCAGCCCCTATCTAGGGGGCTCCTACAATGAGCAGTTCTTC. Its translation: CASSPYLGGSYNEQFF.

The CDR3 here is CAIRGLDYEQYF. As DNA, the CDR3 is TGTGCCATCCGAGGGCTGGACTACGAGCAGTACTTC. The chain links TRBV10-3 to TRBJ2-5; tentatively, D is TRBD2 (5 bases). The end of the DNA fits TRBJ2-7 better, so the J call may be wrong. CDR1 is ENHRY and CDR2 is SYGVKD in the germline V gene. This CDR3 contains 12 residues.

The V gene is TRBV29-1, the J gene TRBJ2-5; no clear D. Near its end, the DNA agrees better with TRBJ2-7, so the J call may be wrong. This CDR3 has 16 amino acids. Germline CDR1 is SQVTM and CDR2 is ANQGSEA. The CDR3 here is CSVAGASGQQVIEQYF. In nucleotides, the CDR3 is TGCAGCGTTGCGGGCGCGTCTGGTCAGCAGGTTATCGAGCAGTACTTC.

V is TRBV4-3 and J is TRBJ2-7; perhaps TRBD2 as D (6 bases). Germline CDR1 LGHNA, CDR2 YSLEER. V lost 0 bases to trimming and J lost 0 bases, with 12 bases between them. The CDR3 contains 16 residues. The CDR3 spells CASSQDLAGSSYEQYF. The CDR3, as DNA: TGCGCCAGCAGCCAAGATCTGGCGGGATCCTCCTACGAGCAGTACTTC.

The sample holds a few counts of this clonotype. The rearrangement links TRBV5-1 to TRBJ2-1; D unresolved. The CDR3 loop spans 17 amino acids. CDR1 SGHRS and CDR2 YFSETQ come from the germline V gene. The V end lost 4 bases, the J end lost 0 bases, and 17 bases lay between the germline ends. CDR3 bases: TGCGCCAGCAGCCCTGGTGCCCGCCTTAGCTCCTACAATGAGCAGTTCTTC. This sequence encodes CASSPGARLSSYNEQFF.

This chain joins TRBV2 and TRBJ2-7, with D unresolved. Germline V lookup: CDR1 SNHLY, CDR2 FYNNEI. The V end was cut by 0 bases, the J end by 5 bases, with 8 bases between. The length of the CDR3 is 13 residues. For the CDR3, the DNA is TGTGCCAGCAGTGAAGCCAGATGGGACGAGCAGTACTTC. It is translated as CASSEARWDEQYF.

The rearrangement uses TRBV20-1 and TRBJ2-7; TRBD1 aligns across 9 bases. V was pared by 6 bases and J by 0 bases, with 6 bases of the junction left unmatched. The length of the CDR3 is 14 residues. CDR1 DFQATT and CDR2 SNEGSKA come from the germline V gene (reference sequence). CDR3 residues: CSASGTGSSYEQYF. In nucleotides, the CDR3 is TGCAGTGCATCCGGGACAGGGAGCTCCTACGAGCAGTACTTC.

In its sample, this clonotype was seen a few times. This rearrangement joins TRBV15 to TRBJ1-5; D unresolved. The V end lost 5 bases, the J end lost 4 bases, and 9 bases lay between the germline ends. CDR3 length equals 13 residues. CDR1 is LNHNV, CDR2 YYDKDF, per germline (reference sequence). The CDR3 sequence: CATSGNQNQPQHF. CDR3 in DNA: TGTGCCACCAGCGGTAATCAGAATCAGCCCCAGCATTTT.

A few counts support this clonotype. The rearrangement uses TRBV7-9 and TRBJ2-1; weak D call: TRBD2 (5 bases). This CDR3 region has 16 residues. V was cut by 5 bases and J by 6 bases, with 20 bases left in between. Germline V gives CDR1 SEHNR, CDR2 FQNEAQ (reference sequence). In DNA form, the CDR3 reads TGTGCCAGCAGCCGAGGGTTAAGAGAAACGGGCAATGAGCAGTTCTTC. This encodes CASSRGLRETGNEQFF. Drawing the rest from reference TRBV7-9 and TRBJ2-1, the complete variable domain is DTGVSQNPRHKITKRGQNVTFRCDPISEHNRLYWYRQTLGQGPEFLTYFQNEAQLEKSRLLSDRFSAERPKGSFSTLEIQRTEQGDSAMYLCASSRGLRETGNEQFFGPGTRLTVL.